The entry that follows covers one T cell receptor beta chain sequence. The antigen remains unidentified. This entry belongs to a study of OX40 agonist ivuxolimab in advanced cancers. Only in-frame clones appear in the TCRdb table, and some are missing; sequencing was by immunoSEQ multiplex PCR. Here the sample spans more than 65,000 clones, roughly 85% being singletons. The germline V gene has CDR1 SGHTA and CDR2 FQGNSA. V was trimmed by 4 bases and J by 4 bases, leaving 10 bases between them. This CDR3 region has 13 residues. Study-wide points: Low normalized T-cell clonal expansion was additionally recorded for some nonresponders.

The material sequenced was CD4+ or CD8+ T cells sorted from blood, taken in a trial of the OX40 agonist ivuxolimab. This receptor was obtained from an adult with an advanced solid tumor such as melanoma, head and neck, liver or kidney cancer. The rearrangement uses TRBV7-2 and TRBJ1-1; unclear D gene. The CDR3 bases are TGTGCCAGCAGCTCCTCTCCGGGCACTGAAGCTTTCTTT. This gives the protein CASSSSPGTEAFF.